This TCR beta chain appears in the sequencing data of a study of blood T cell repertoires in COVID-19. Turning to the study itself: Whether acute or convalescent, the COVID-19 samples came from the United States, Italy and Spain. Sample material is recorded as cDNA or gDNA derived from T cells, B-cell-depleted T cells, or PBMCs.

V lost 3 bases, J lost 1 base, and 18 bases stayed unmatched. The length of the CDR3 is 20 residues. Germline V gene lookup returns CDR1 WNHNN and CDR2 SYGVQD (reference sequence). Study processing details: From reference gene primer amplification, estimates of nucleated cell counts were derived. The data were produced by immunoSEQ multiplex PCR, yet TCRdb's version contains in-frame clones alone and is incomplete. For V, J and clone size, that table is used; D and trimming come from the DNA. The sample has 250,000 or so clones; roughly 86% are singletons. The sequence was obtained from a woman aged 70 to 79 with active or convalescent COVID-19. What was sequenced was peripheral blood. The chain combines TRBV10-1 with TRBJ1-1; 9 bases match TRBD1. This CDR3 reads CASSDSGTGTGRKGNTEAFF. For the CDR3, the DNA is TGCGCCAGCAGTGATTCGGGAACCGGGACAGGGCGTAAAGGGAACACTGAAGCTTTCTTT.